The TCR beta chain described here comes from a study of T cell responses to AZD1222 COVID-19 vaccine (dated by TCRdb to about 2021). A note on the overall study: TCR sequencing covered roughly 230 trial participants: around 210 given two doses of AZD1222 and around 25 given two doses of MenACWY control vaccine. Enrollment into the trials was organized by age into subgroups of 18-55, 56-69 and 70-plus years, and those subgroups contained approximately 160, 26 and 62 TCR-sequenced participants, respectively.

Results the study describes overall, beyond this receptor: The whole spike protein was spanned by vaccine-associated CD4 TCRs, and dominant responses were seen in regions 160-218 and 743-854. Because no day 14 peak-response samples were available, repertoires were characterized only after the peak T cell response. Participants were mostly white British and included more females than males, and it was suggested by the authors that clonal diversity may have been underestimated. After two AZD1222 doses, both the breadth and the depth of spike-specific TCRs were significantly higher than at day 0 and than in MenACWY recipients. Nearly half of unique spike-specific TCRs reportedly recognized epitopes outside regions mutated in the B.1.351 and B.1.1.7 variants. Conclusions about previously exposed vaccinees are limited, since just five to seven AZD1222 recipients were seropositive for SARS-CoV-2 at baseline. In the small 56-69-year group, the increase in depth fell short of significance, most likely because of low power.

The time point tag for this specimen amounts to: about 28 days (+/-7) after the second vaccine dose. AZD1222 recipients with second doses at about 4 weeks or about 12 weeks were pooled, because spike-specific TCR depth and breadth did not differ between schedules. Vaccinee samples were obtained from the UK trials COV001 and COV002, which included a single-blind randomized controlled phase 2/3 trial of AZD1222 (ChAdOx1 nCoV-19) in healthy adults. For TCRbeta chain sequencing, PBMC samples from trial participants were taken at day 0 and at day 28 after the second dose. The CDR3 regions of human TCRbeta chains were analyzed by immunosequencing. Per the original workflow: TCRs in the repertoires were matched against a reference library of SARS-CoV-2-specific TCRs that had been generated with the MIRA antigen-specificity platform. Breadth was defined as the fraction of unique TCRs that were SARS-CoV-2-associated, and depth was defined as the fraction of total T cells that were SARS-CoV-2-associated. Each spike-specific TCR was assigned to its reactive spike region and to a CD4 or CD8 class using the MIRA data. Log10-transformed breadth and depth values were compared by one-way ANOVA with Sidak's multiple comparisons tests. TCRdb mirrors the immuneACCESS table, restricted to in-frame sequences. Some clones are absent from its copies; in checked studies, under half trace to an unresolved V gene, and the reason for the others is unknown. D and trimming come from the DNA, and the V and J calls and clone size come from that table. The sample profile shows about 200,000 clones; approximately 93% of them were found once. In total, the top ten clones hold approximately 1% of the sample.

Concerning this clone: This receptor's antigen is unknown. Per-nucleotide qualities are absent, and no much larger clonotype sits a single base away.

V drops 3 bases and J drops 1 base, leaving 13 bases in between. The CDR3 numbers 15 residues from cysteine through phenylalanine. Left in the record is the CDR3 DNA by itself, 45 bases read in frame from the first base. CDR1 and CDR2 are read off the germline V gene as SGDLS and YYNGEE. Sequenced material: peripheral blood, taken 28 days after the second AZD1222 dose. The chain is made from TRBV9 and TRBJ1-1; a tentative D call is TRBD1 (6 bases match). The sequence derives from an adult who received the AZD1222 COVID-19 vaccine. The nucleotide sequence reads TGTGCCAGCAGCGCCCCCGGGACACCGAACACTGAAGCTTTCTTT. Its protein is CASSAPGTPNTEAFF.